The sequence of this TCR beta chain was determined in a study of T-cell reconstitution after alpha-beta-depleted transplantation in children. Germline CDR1 and CDR2: LGHDT and YNNKEL (reference sequence). V gave up 0 bases and J gave up 3 bases, with 21 bases separating them. This CDR3 contains 19 residues. The authors prepared the TCRbeta library with unique molecular identifiers. MiXCR was run by TCRdb on the PCR reads, yielding one entry per CDR3 protein. The table lists about 400,000 distinct CDR3 sequences, around 20% of them singletons. This receptor was taken from a human donor who donated a stem cell graft to a child with acute myeloid leukemia. The rearrangement joins TRBV3-1 to TRBJ2-1; D may be TRBD1 (6 bases). This specimen consisted of PBMCs from the stem cell graft donor, obtained from the stem cell graft. Here the CDR3 reads CASSQDLGVLARGYNEQFF. In DNA form, the CDR3 reads TGTGCCAGCAGCCAAGACCTCGGCGTCCTCGCCAGGGGCTACAATGAGCAGTTCTTC.